This TCR beta chain stems from a study of a mutant IDH1 vaccine in newly diagnosed glioma (dated by TCRdb to the early 2020s). Regarding the complete study: Of the approximately 32 treated patients, about 62% were male and approximately 40% were female, and the mean age was roughly 38 years. Prior to enrollment, standard therapy consisting of radiotherapy alone, temozolomide alone, or radiochemotherapy with temozolomide had been administered to patients, with the combination being received by most patients. Peripheral blood was drawn at six visits: V03 (baseline), V05, V07, V10, V12 and V13. For exploratory analyses, 25 to 30 treated patients had longitudinal TCRB deep sequencing done wherever samples were available.

The paper as a whole reports these results and caveats: Changes in the top peripheral T cell clonotypes picked up by TCRB sequencing did not appear to be linked to pseudoprogression. Selection of PBMC samples for TCRB deep sequencing was based on availability. Immune responses induced by the vaccine were seen in over 80% of patients across multiple MHC alleles. The authors noted that analyses of patient blood samples could not be reproduced because of sample limitations.

A distance of 12 bases separates the germline ends of V and J, which lose 0 bases and 7 bases respectively. Based on the germline V gene, the CDR1 and CDR2 sequences are LGHNA and YSLEER. The CDR3 has 15 amino acids, counting the end cysteine and phenylalanine. Just the 45-base CDR3 DNA is kept, in frame starting at base 1. Regarding this clone: This receptor's antigen is unknown. Base qualities were left out, and no much larger clone turns up one base away.

The sample's time point label is to be understood as: baseline, week 1 (first vaccination visit). The treatment or condition label of this sample denotes: pre-vaccination baseline after standard-of-care therapy. The donors had newly diagnosed IDH1-mutant astrocytomas of WHO grade 3 or 4 that showed loss of nuclear ATRX. The samples were drawn from NOA16, a multicentre, single-arm, open-label phase I trial in Germany that tested a mutant IDH1 peptide vaccine in humans for the first time. For immunogenicity testing, the blood drawn at visit V03 was used as the baseline sample. Genomic DNA for TCRB sequencing was isolated from EDTA blood with the DNeasy Blood and Tissue Kit. Library generation was performed with the immunoSEQ multiplex PCR assay. Rearranged TCR beta chain sequences were amplified with the hsTCRB Kit following the manufacturer's protocol. Sequencing of TCRB libraries was carried out on an Illumina MiSeq. The paper's processing steps were these. The kit vendor's proprietary platform handled demultiplexing, trimming and gene mapping. Here the immuneACCESS table is served through TCRdb, limited to in-frame sequences with V and J called. Missing clones are a known gap in these copies; in checked studies unresolved V genes cover under half, and the rest lacks a known reason. The V and J calls and clone size come from that table; D and trimming were worked out from the DNA. The sample table shows tens of thousands of clones, and about 85% are seen once. The ten most abundant clones make up around 4.8% of the sample.

The rearrangement combines TRBV4-3 with TRBJ1-4; the D gene is perhaps TRBD1, on 6 matching bases. The sequence derives from a woman aged 40-49 years with glioma. The material was PBMCs, obtained from a glioma patient treated with radiotherapy, temozolomide or both. The DNA sequence follows: TGCGCCAGCAGCCAAGATCCCCAGGGGAGTGAAAAACTGTTTTTT. Translated, it gives CASSQDPQGSEKLFF.